This T cell receptor (beta chain) derives from a study of blood T cell repertoires in COVID-19. The V gene end was trimmed by 3 bases and the J gene end by 0 bases; junction bases not matched to a gene: 6. Germline assignment: CDR1 SGHTA and CDR2 FQGNSA. CDR3 size: 17 residues. Assay: immunoSEQ multiplex PCR; the TCRdb copy retains only in-frame clones and omits some. The repertoire holds about 310,000 clones, with roughly 91% as singletons. V gene TRBV7-2 combines with J gene TRBJ2-1, with TRBD2 matching over 9 bases. The sequenced material came from PBMCs or T cells enriched from blood (not recorded which). The receptor comes from a woman in her 30s who had recovered from COVID-19. Here the CDR3 reads CASSFPSSGSSYNEQFF. Here the CDR3 DNA reads TGTGCCAGCAGCTTCCCTAGTAGCGGGAGCTCCTACAATGAGCAGTTCTTC.